A single sample gave rise to the 20 T cell receptor beta chains below, sequenced in a study of cytomegalovirus exposure and HLA in healthy donors. The PCR was carried out with 60 Vbeta primers and 13 Jbeta primers. Some clones are missing from TCRdb's copy, which holds only in-frame ones; the method was immunoSEQ multiplex PCR. The sample includes more than 150,000 clones, about 84% of them seen just once. Sequenced material: PBMCs. The source of these receptors is a man aged 50-60 years in good health and CMV-seropositive.

The chain links TRBV29-1 to TRBJ2-7, with D hard to call. Germline CDR1 SQVTM, CDR2 ANQGSEA. The length of the CDR3 is 13 residues. V gave up 0 bases and J gave up 4 bases, with 10 bases separating them. The CDR3 sequence is CSVEEAPRYEQYF. The CDR3 DNA reads TGCAGCGTTGAAGAGGCCCCGAGGTACGAGCAGTACTTC.

CDR3 loop: CASKDRGPDTQYF. CDR3 bases: TGTGCCAGCAAAGACAGGGGACCAGATACGCAGTATTTT. This chain uses TRBV11-2 with TRBJ2-3; TRBD1 aligns across 8 bases. The V gene end was trimmed by 7 bases and the J gene end by 4 bases; junction bases not matched to a gene: 4. This CDR3 comprises 13 residues. Germline values: CDR1 SGHAT, CDR2 FQNNGV. The whole variable domain, filled in from reference TRBV11-2 and TRBJ2-3, reads EAGVAQSPRYKIIEKRQSVAFWCNPISGHATLYWYQQILGQGPKLLIQFQNNGVVDDSQLPKDRFSAERLKGVDSTLKIQPAKLEDSAVYLCASKDRGPDTQYFGPGTRLTVL.

V and J are TRBV5-1 and TRBJ2-7, with D possibly being TRBD1 (5 bases). V dropped 0 bases and J dropped 6 bases, with 16 bases sitting between them. Germline lookup yields CDR1 SGHRS and CDR2 YFSETQ. This CDR3 region has 15 residues. DNA for the CDR3: TGCGCCAGCAGCTTGGTGGTGTTTGAAGGGGTCGAGCAGTACTTC. It encodes CASSLVVFEGVEQYF.

The gene calls are TRBV27 and TRBJ2-7; D unclear. Germline V gives CDR1 MNHEY, CDR2 SMNVEV (reference sequence). The ends were cut back, 1 base at V and 1 base at J, with 5 bases in the middle. The CDR3 loop spans 13 amino acids. The DNA for the CDR3 is TGTGCCAGCAGTTTATACAGTTCCTACGAGCAGTACTTC. It specifies CASSLYSSYEQYF.

This sequence joins TRBV13 and TRBJ2-3, with 7 bases aligning to TRBD1. Germline trimming cut 5 bases from V and 9 bases from J; bases unmatched to any gene: 2. The CDR3 loop spans 11 amino acids. Per the germline V gene, CDR1 is PRHDT and CDR2 is FYEKMQ (reference sequence). This chain's CDR3 is CASSDRETQYF. CDR3 nucleotide sequence: TGTGCCAGCAGCGACAGGGAGACGCAGTATTTT.

The rearrangement links TRBV5-1 to TRBJ2-3; the match to TRBD1 covers 7 bases. Germline CDR1 SGHRS, CDR2 YFSETQ. The V and J ends lost 4 bases and 4 bases, in that order; junction bases with no gene match: 9. The CDR3 consists of 15 residues. The CDR3 region is CASSAQGPSADTQYF. CDR3 sequence (DNA): TGCGCCAGCAGCGCACAGGGGCCGAGCGCAGATACGCAGTATTTT. Filled out from reference TRBV5-1 and TRBJ2-3, the complete variable domain reads KAGVTQTPRYLIKTRGQQVTLSCSPISGHRSVSWYQQTPGQGLQFLFEYFSETQRNKGNFPGRFSGRQFSNSRSEMNVSTLELGDSALYLCASSAQGPSADTQYFGPGTRLTVL.

The chain carries TRBV9 and TRBJ2-1; 13 nucleotides agree with TRBD2. Per germline, CDR1 SGDLS and CDR2 YYNGEE. The CDR3 spans 15 residues. The V and J ends lost 1 base and 8 bases, in that order; junction bases with no gene match: 3. The CDR3 reads CASSVRTSGSHEQFF. The CDR3 nucleotides read TGTGCCAGCAGCGTAAGGACTAGCGGGAGCCATGAGCAGTTCTTC.

The J gene is TRBJ2-3, the V gene TRBV7-9; 7 nucleotides match TRBD2. The J segment lost 0 bases and the V segment lost 5 bases, leaving 5 bases of the junction unmatched. Germline V gene data show CDR1 as SEHNR and CDR2 as FQNEAQ (reference sequence). This CDR3 is built from 15 residues. The CDR3 DNA follows: TGTGCCAGCAGCCCTAGCGGAATTAGCACAGATACGCAGTATTTT. The encoded protein is CASSPSGISTDTQYF.

The chain couples TRBV5-1 to TRBJ1-2, with 10 bases lining up with TRBD1. CDR1 is SGHRS and CDR2 is YFSETQ in the germline V gene. V dropped 4 bases and J dropped 4; count of bases not matched to a gene: 4. The CDR3 is 14 amino acids. The CDR3 loop is CASSLGQGGYGYTF. CDR3 coding DNA: TGCGCCAGCAGCCTAGGACAGGGGGGCTATGGCTACACCTTC.

The chain has TRBV11-2 and TRBJ2-5; 9 bases match TRBD1. Gene TRBJ2-7 matches the end of the DNA better, so the J call may be wrong. CDR3 length: 16 amino acids. The germline V gene encodes CDR1 SGHAT and CDR2 FQNNGV. The CDR3 loop reads CASSRTPTGGTYEQYF. DNA of the CDR3: TGTGCCAGCAGCCGCACCCCGACAGGGGGAACCTACGAGCAGTACTTC.

This chain links TRBV29-1 with TRBJ1-2, with 11 nucleotides matching TRBD1. V trimming: 3 bases; J trimming: 7 bases; junction bases outside the gene matches: 4. The CDR3 is made up of 13 amino acids. In germline, CDR1 is SQVTM, CDR2 ANQGSEA. CDR3 nucleotides: TGCAGCGTTGATCGGACAGGGGGCCGTGGCTACACCTTC. This sequence encodes CSVDRTGGRGYTF.

The V gene is TRBV29-1, the J gene TRBJ1-2; D is unclear. This CDR3 is 11 amino acids long. The germline CDR1 and CDR2 sequences are SQVTM and ANQGSEA. The V end lost 6 bases, the J end lost 8 bases, and 13 bases lay between the germline ends. For the CDR3, the DNA is TGCAGCGTCGGAGGATCGAGAGGCTACACCTTC. Translated: CSVGGSRGYTF. Full variable domain (missing parts from reference TRBV29-1 and TRBJ1-2): SAVISQKPSRDICQRGTSLTIQCQVDSQVTMMFWYRQQPGQSLTLIATANQGSEATYESGFVIDKFPISRPNLTFSTLTVSNMSPEDSSIYLCSVGGSRGYTFGSGTRLTVV.

The rearrangement joins TRBV6-5 to TRBJ1-6; TRBD1 agrees at 9 bases. V dropped 2 bases and J dropped 9; count of bases not matched to a gene: 8. This CDR3 spans 16 amino acids. Germline V gene sequence: CDR1 MNHEY, CDR2 SVGAGI. The CDR3 region is CASSYGTGPFGSPLHF. CDR3 sequence (DNA): TGTGCCAGCAGTTACGGGACAGGGCCCTTTGGTTCACCCCTCCACTTT.

This clone has just a few counts. V usage is TRBV10-3 and J usage is TRBJ2-1; 10 nucleotides line up with TRBD2. V lost 6 bases to trimming and J lost 5 bases; unmatched junction nucleotides: 4. Germline V lookup: CDR1 ENHRY, CDR2 SYGVKD. This CDR3 is built from 14 residues. The CDR3 DNA reads TGTGCCATCAGGGATAGCGGGGGGCACAATGAGCAGTTCTTC. Its protein product is CAIRDSGGHNEQFF.

The chain recombines TRBV2 with TRBJ1-5; TRBD1 matches 9 bases. V lost 5 bases, J lost 4 bases, and 6 bases stayed unmatched. This CDR3 has 15 residues. Germline loops: CDR1 SNHLY, CDR2 FYNNEI. The CDR3 nucleotides read TGTGCCAGCAGTTACGGGACAGGGCTGAATCAGCCCCAGCATTTT. Encoded protein: CASSYGTGLNQPQHF.

The chain recombines TRBV5-1 with TRBJ2-6, with 9 bases identical to TRBD1. V shed 0 bases and J 3 bases; nucleotides not matched to a gene: 4. The CDR3 spans 17 residues. Germline V gives CDR1 SGHRS, CDR2 YFSETQ. CDR3: CASSLAGQGNGANVLTF. CDR3 nucleotide sequence: TGCGCCAGCAGCTTGGCCGGACAGGGGAATGGGGCCAACGTCCTGACTTTC. Full variable domain (remainder filled in from reference TRBV5-1 and TRBJ2-6): KAGVTQTPRYLIKTRGQQVTLSCSPISGHRSVSWYQQTPGQGLQFLFEYFSETQRNKGNFPGRFSGRQFSNSRSEMNVSTLELGDSALYLCASSLAGQGNGANVLTFGAGSRLTVL.

This clone appeared once. The chain has TRBV7-4 and TRBJ2-2, with a possible D match to TRBD2 (6 bases). Looked up from germline, CDR1 is SGHVT and CDR2 is SQSDAQ. The CDR3 has 15 residues. Trimming left V 0 bases short and J 5 bases short, with 10 bases between. The CDR3 spells CASSLAGGRTGELFF. In nucleotides, the CDR3 is TGTGCCAGCAGCTTAGCGGGAGGTCGGACCGGGGAGCTGTTTTTT.

This clone has a single count. The J gene is TRBJ2-2, the V gene TRBV5-1; 7 nucleotides align to TRBD2. Per the germline V gene, CDR1 is SGHRS and CDR2 is YFSETQ. Unmatched junction bases numbered 13, after V lost 4 bases and J lost 4 bases. The CDR3 covers 17 residues. The CDR3 is CASSEGGAATVTGELFF. The CDR3 region has the DNA TGCGCCAGCAGCGAGGGAGGGGCGGCGACAGTCACCGGGGAGCTGTTTTTT.

The V and J genes are TRBV9 and TRBJ2-1, with TRBD1 as a possible D gene (6 bases). Per germline, CDR1 SGDLS and CDR2 YYNGEE. V was trimmed by 2 bases and J by 4 bases, leaving 7 bases between them. CDR3 length: 13 residues. The CDR3 nucleotides read TGTGCCAGCAGCGTCGACAGGTACAATGAGCAGTTCTTC. As protein: CASSVDRYNEQFF.

V is TRBV2 and J is TRBJ1-4; D gene unclear. This CDR3 region has 14 residues. The ends were cut back, 4 bases at V and 7 bases at J, with 13 bases in the middle. The germline CDR1 and CDR2 sequences are SNHLY and FYNNEI. The CDR3 region has the DNA TGTGCCAGCAGTGGCCGGGAGAGATTTGAAAAACTGTTTTTT. Residues: CASSGRERFEKLFF.